The entry below describes one T cell receptor (beta chain). The target antigen is unknown. This specimen comes from a study of CD8 T cells in ankylosing spondylitis. Broader study findings: Researchers reportedly found disease-linked clones significantly enriched in matched ankylosing spondylitis synovial fluid. Previously reported in reactive arthritis synovial fluid and blood were some of the motif variants. Clones that were linked to disease were CD8+ and were relatively rare in peripheral blood.

Trimming took off 0 bases at V and 3 bases at J, with 9 bases between the two ends. Germline CDR1 and CDR2: PRHDT and FYEKMQ (reference sequence). The CDR3 is 14 residues long. Using quantitative 5'-RACE with molecular barcodes, the authors made TCR beta libraries. TCRdb re-derived calls from the 5' RACE reads in MiXCR, one entry per CDR3 protein. This sample yields roughly 140,000 distinct CDR3 sequences, of which more than 40% are seen a single time; 12% to 15% belongs to the top ten. Sequencing was carried out using synovial fluid, either unsorted or a sorted T cell fraction (not recorded which). This clonotype was sampled from a male donor with ankylosing spondylitis. The V gene is TRBV13, the J gene TRBJ2-7; D is possibly TRBD2 (5 bases). The DNA of the CDR3 is TGTGCCAGCAGCTTAGGCAACGGACTCTACGAGCAGTACTTC. It is translated as CASSLGNGLYEQYF.